This TCR beta chain was identified during a study of blood T cell repertoires in COVID-19. In the original processing: Scientists estimated how many nucleated cells there were by amplifying reference gene primers. TCRdb's copy holds only in-frame clones and misses some; the assay was immunoSEQ multiplex PCR. The DNA gave D and trimming, while V, J and clone size come from that table. This sample yields around 180,000 clones, of which roughly 79% are seen a single time; 12% belongs to the top ten. The germline gives CDR1 SGHRS, CDR2 YFSETQ. The CDR3 runs 16 residues. Trimming shortened V by 0 bases and J by 3 bases, and 14 bases separated the two germline ends.

This sequence originates from a woman aged 80 or over with COVID-19, enrolled during active disease. The V call is TRBV5-1, the J call TRBJ2-3, with D tentatively TRBD1 (6 bases). The sequenced material came from peripheral blood. The CDR3 reads CASSLEGGPGTDTQYF. The CDR3, as DNA: TGCGCCAGCAGCTTGGAAGGGGGACCTGGAACAGATACGCAGTATTTT.